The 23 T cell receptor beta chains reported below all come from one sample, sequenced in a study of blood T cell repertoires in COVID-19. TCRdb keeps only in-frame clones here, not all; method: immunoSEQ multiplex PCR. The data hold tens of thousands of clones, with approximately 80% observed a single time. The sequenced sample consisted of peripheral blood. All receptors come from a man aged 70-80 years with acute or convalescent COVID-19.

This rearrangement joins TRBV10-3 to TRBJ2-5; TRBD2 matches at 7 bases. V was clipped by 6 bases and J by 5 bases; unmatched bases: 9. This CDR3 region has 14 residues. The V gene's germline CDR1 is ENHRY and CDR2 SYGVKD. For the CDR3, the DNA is TGTGCCATCAGGCAGGGCGGTAGCGGGGAGACCCAGTACTTC. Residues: CAIRQGGSGETQYF.

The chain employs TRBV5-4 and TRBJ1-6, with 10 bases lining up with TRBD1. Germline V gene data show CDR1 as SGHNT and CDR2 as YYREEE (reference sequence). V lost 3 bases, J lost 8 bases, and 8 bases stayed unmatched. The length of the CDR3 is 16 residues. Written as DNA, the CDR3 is TGTGCCAGCAGCTCCACTCCGGGACAGGGGCATTCACCCCTCCACTTT. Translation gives CASSSTPGQGHSPLHF.

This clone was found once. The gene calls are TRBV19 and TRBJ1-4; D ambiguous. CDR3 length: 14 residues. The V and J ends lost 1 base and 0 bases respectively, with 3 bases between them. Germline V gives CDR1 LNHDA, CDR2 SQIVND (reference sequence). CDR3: CASSIAATNEKLFF. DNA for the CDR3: TGTGCCAGTAGTATAGCCGCAACTAATGAAAAACTGTTTTTT.

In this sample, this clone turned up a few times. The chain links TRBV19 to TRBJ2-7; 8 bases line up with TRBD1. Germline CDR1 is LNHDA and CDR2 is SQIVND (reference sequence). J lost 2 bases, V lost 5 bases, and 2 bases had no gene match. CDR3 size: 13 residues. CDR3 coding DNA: TGTGCCAGTAGTCCACAGGGGGCCTACGAGCAGTACTTC. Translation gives CASSPQGAYEQYF.

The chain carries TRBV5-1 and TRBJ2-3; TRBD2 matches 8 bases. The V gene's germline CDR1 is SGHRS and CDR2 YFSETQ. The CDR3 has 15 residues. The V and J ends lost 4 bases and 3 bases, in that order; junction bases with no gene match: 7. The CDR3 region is CASSPAGGKTDTQYF. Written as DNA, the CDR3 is TGCGCCAGCAGCCCGGCGGGGGGCAAAACAGATACGCAGTATTTT.

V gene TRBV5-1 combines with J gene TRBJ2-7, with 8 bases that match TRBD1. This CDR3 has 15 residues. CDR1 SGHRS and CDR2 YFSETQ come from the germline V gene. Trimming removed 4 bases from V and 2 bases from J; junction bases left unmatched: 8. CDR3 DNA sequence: TGCGCCAGCAGCGACAGGACAGGGCCAACCTACGAGCAGTACTTC. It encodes CASSDRTGPTYEQYF.

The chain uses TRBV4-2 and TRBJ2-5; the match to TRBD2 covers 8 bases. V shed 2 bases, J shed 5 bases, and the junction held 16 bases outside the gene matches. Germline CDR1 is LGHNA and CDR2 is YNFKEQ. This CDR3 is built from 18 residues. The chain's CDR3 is CASSQRGGTGGLSETQYF. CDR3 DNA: TGTGCCAGCAGCCAAAGAGGGGGAACGGGGGGGCTTTCCGAGACCCAGTACTTC.

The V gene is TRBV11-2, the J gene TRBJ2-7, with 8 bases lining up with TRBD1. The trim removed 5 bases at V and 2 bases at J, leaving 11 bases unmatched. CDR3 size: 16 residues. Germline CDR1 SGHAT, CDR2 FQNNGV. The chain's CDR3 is CASSHSDRERAYEQYF. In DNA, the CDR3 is TGTGCCAGCAGCCACTCGGACAGGGAGCGGGCCTACGAGCAGTACTTC. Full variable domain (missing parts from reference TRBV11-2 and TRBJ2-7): EAGVAQSPRYKIIEKRQSVAFWCNPISGHATLYWYQQILGQGPKLLIQFQNNGVVDDSQLPKDRFSAERLKGVDSTLKIQPAKLEDSAVYLCASSHSDRERAYEQYFGPGTRLTVT.

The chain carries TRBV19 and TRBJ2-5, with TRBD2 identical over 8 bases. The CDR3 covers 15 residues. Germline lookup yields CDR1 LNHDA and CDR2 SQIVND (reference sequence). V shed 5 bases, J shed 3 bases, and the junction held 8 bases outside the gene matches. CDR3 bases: TGTGCCAGTAGTCTATACGGGACTAGAGAAGAGACCCAGTACTTC. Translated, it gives CASSLYGTREETQYF. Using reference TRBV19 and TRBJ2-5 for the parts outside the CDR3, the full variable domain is DGGITQSPKYLFRKEGQNVTLSCEQNLNHDAMYWYRQDPGQGLRLIYYSQIVNDFQKGDIAEGYSVSREKKESFPLTVTSAQKNPTAFYLCASSLYGTREETQYFGPGTRLLVL.

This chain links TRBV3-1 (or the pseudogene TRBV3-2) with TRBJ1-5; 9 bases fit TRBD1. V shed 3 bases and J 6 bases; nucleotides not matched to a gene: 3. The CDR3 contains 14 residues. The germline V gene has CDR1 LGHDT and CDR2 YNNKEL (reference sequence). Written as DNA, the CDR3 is TGTGCCAGCAGCCAGACAGGGGGGGTTCAGCCCCAGCATTTT. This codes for CASSQTGGVQPQHF.

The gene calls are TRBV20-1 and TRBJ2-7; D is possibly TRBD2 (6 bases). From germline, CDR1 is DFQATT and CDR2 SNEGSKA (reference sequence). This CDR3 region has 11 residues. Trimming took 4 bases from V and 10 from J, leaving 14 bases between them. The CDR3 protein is CSATHGGSQYF. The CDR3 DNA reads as TGCAGTGCTACCCATGGGGGGTCACAGTACTTC.

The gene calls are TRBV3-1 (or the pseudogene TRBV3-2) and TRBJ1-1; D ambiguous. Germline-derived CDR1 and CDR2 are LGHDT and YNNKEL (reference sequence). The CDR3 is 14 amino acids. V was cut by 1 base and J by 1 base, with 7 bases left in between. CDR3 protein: CASSQGRGNTEAFF. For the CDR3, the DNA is TGTGCCAGCAGCCAAGGACGGGGGAACACTGAAGCTTTCTTT.

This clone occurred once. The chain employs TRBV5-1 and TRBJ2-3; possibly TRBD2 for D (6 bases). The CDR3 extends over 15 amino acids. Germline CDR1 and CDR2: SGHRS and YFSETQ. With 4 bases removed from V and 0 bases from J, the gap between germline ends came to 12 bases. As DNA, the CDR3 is TGCGCCAGCAGCCAGGGTAGCGGCAGCACAGATACGCAGTATTTT. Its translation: CASSQGSGSTDTQYF.

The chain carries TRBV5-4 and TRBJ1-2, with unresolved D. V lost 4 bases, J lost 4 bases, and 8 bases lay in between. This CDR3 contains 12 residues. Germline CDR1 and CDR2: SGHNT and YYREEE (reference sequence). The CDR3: CASSPEFYGYTF. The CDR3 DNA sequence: TGTGCCAGCAGCCCCGAGTTCTATGGCTACACCTTC.

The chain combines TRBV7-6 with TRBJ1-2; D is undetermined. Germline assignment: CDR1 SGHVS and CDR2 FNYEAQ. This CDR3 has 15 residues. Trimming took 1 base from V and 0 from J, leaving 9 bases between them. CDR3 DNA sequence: TGTGCCAGCAGCTTAGGGCGGCTAGCTAACTATGGCTACACCTTC. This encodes CASSLGRLANYGYTF. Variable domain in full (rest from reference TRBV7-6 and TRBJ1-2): GAGVSQSPRYKVTKRGQDVALRCDPISGHVSLYWYRQALGQGPEFLTYFNYEAQQDKSGLPNDRFSAERPEGSISTLTIQRTEQRDSAMYRCASSLGRLANYGYTFGSGTRLTVV.

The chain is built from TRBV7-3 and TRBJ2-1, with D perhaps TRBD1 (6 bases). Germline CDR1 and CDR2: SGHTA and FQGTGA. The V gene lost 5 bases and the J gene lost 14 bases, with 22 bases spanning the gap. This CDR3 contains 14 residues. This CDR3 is CASSLLASGTLEFF. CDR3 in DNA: TGTGCCAGCAGCCTTCTCGCCTCCGGGACACTTGAGTTCTTC.

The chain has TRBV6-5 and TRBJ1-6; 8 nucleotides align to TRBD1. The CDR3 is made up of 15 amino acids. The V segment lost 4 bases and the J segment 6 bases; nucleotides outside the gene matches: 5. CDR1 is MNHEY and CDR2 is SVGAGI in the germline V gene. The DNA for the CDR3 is TGTGCCAGCAGTTTCAGGACAGGGACTAATTCACCCCTCCACTTT. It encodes CASSFRTGTNSPLHF.

The CDR3 region is CGCGTLNTGELFF. The CDR3 DNA is TGCGGTTGTGGGACTCTGAACACCGGGGAGCTGTTTTTT. The chain links TRBV29-1 to TRBJ2-2; tentatively, D is TRBD2 (6 bases). Looked up from germline, CDR1 is SQVTM and CDR2 is ANQGSEA. The CDR3 is 13 residues long.

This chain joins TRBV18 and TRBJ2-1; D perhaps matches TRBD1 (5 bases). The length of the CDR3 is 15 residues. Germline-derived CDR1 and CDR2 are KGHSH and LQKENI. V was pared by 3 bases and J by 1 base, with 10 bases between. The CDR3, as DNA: TGTGCCAGCTCACCGGGTCAGGGTTCCTACAATGAGCAGTTCTTC. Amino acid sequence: CASSPGQGSYNEQFF.

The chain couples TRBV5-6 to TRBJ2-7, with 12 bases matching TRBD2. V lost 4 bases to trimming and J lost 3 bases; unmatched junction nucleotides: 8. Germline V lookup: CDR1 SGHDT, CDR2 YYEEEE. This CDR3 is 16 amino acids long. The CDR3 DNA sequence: TGTGCCAGCAGCGGGATGACTAGCGGGGGATTCTACGAGCAGTACTTC. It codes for CASSGMTSGGFYEQYF.

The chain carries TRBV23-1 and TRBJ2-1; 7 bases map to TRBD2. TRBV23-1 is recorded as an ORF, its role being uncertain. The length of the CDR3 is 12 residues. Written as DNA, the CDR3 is TGCGCTACGTCGAGGACCCGGGGGGTCTCGTTCTTC. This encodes CATSRTRGVSFF.

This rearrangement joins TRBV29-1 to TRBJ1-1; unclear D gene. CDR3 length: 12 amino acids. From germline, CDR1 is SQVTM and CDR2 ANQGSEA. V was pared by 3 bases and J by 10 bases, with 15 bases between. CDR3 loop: CSVDRLLGGAFF. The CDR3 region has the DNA TGCAGCGTTGATAGGCTTCTGGGAGGAGCTTTCTTT.

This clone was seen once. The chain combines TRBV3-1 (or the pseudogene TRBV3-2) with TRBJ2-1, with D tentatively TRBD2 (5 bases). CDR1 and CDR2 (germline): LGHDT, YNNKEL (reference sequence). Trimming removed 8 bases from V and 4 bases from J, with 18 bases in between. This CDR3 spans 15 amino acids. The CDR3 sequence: CASCRSDSAYNEQFF. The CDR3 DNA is TGTGCCAGCTGTCGTTCGGACTCGGCGTACAATGAGCAGTTCTTC.